The entry below gives a single TCR beta chain sequence along with its context. The antigen remains undetermined. Every contributor of samples was a Caucasian grown-up residing in Nashville, Tennessee. This sample is part of a study of shared clonotypes between healthy human individuals. The assay was immunoSEQ multiplex PCR, and TCRdb's table has in-frame clones only and misses some. The table records millions of clones, over 85% of them present only once. General study results and limits: The researchers took only blood, and tissue repertoires probably look different.

The sample taken for sequencing was naive CD4+ T cells from PBMCs. This sample's subset: CD45RA+ positively selected. The TCR was taken from a man between 18 and 29 years old in good health. Some clones in this sample may be carry-over from other donors' samples.

The CDR3 loop is CASSPDPSGRGTTQYF. CDR3 bases: TGTGCCAGCAGCCCGGACCCTAGCGGGAGGGGTACTACGCAGTATTTT. The V and J genes are TRBV7-2 and TRBJ2-3; 12 positions match TRBD2. This CDR3 region has 16 residues. V lost 5 bases and J lost 8; bases outside the gene matches: 11. Germline V gene lookup returns CDR1 SGHTA and CDR2 FQGNSA.